The 5 T cell receptor beta chains below come from one sample, sequenced in a study of T cell responses to AZD1222 COVID-19 vaccine (dated by TCRdb to the early 2020s). The label giving this sample's time point can be read as: baseline before first vaccination. The library was obtained by the immunoSEQ multiplex PCR assay. TCRdb's version of the immuneACCESS table is confined to in-frame rearrangements and falls short of the full clone set. An unresolved V gene accounts for under half of the shortfall where checked; the remainder is of unknown origin. Counted in this sample were around 89,000 clones; approximately 90% of them appeared once. Over 20% of the sample belongs to the ten largest clones. Sequencing was performed on peripheral blood, taken on day 0 of AZD1222 vaccination. Source of these receptors: an adult in good health.

This chain joins TRBV5-3 and TRBJ1-3; possible D gene TRBD1, 5 bases. TRBV5-3 qualifies as an ORF whose function is uncertain. Trimming cost V 4 bases and J 8 bases, with 16 bases left between them. The CDR3 is 14 residues long. In nucleotides, the CDR3 is TGTGCCAGAAGCCGGGTGGGGGTTCAGGACACCATATATTTT. As protein: CARSRVGVQDTIYF.

The rearrangement uses TRBV3-1 (or the pseudogene TRBV3-2) and TRBJ1-1; D not certain. CDR1 and CDR2 (germline): LGHDT, YNNKEL (reference sequence). The CDR3 is made up of 19 amino acids. Deletions cut 0 bases from V and 4 bases from J, with 24 bases between. CDR3 sequence: CASSQDLHRVQRKSTEAFF. CDR3 bases: TGTGCCAGCAGCCAAGATCTACACCGTGTGCAACGAAAGAGCACTGAAGCTTTCTTT.

This chain joins TRBV14 and TRBJ2-5; a weak D match, TRBD1 (5 bases). The V gene's germline CDR1 is SGHDN and CDR2 FVKESK. The CDR3 is made up of 14 amino acids. V shed 1 base and J shed 5 bases, with 11 bases lying between them. The CDR3 here is CASSQVRRAETQYF. The CDR3 DNA follows: TGTGCCAGCAGCCAAGTCCGCAGGGCTGAGACCCAGTACTTC.

The genes are TRBV7-9 and TRBJ1-4; D gene unclear. The germline CDR1 and CDR2 sequences are SEHNR and FQNEAQ (reference sequence). Trimming took off 4 bases at V and 2 bases at J, with 14 bases between the two ends. CDR3 length: 16 residues. This chain's CDR3 is CASSYVLGSTNEKLFF. In DNA form, the CDR3 reads TGTGCCAGCAGCTACGTCCTAGGGAGCACTAATGAAAAACTGTTTTTT.

The V gene is TRBV10-3, the J gene TRBJ2-1, with no clear D. The CDR3 length is 14 residues. Trimming took off 11 bases at V and 0 bases at J, with 14 bases between the two ends. Per germline, CDR1 ENHRY and CDR2 SYGVKD. The CDR3 protein is CASATPSSYNEQFF. The CDR3 bases are TGTGCCTCTGCGACACCAAGCTCCTACAATGAGCAGTTCTTC.